The clone carrying this T cell receptor (beta chain) has ten or more counts. Its antigen remains unidentified. Naive CD4+ cells had CD25+ Tregs removed. Constant-region reverse primers amplified full-length variable regions, followed by semi-nested Nested Universal Primer A PCR. From the 5' RACE reads, TCRdb called clonotypes with MiXCR, one entry per CDR3 protein. The repertoire holds some 62,000 distinct CDR3 sequences, with 30% as singletons. Germline V gene sequence: CDR1 SEHNR, CDR2 FQNEAQ (reference sequence). The CDR3 is made up of 12 amino acids. Trimming took 5 bases from V and 5 from J, leaving 9 bases between them. Study outcomes and limitations: In terms of TCR gene usage, tumor memory CD4+ T cells clustered together with blood and lymph node memory CD4+ cells, as well as with lymph node naive CD4+ cells.

The chain employs TRBV7-9 and TRBJ1-2, with D possibly TRBD1 on 6 matching bases. The clonotype was recovered from a female donor with breast cancer. Sequenced material: tumor-infiltrating naive CD4+ T cells sorted from the breast tumor. This sample's subset: naive CD4+ T cells, CD4+CD45RA+CD25-. CDR3 DNA sequence: TGTGCCAGCAGCCACGGGACATATGGCTACACCTTC. This gives the protein CASSHGTYGYTF.